This T cell receptor (beta chain) was identified in a study of blood T cell repertoires in COVID-19. Repertoires were generated with immunoSEQ multiplex PCR, while TCRdb's copy carries only in-frame clones and drops some. The sample lists about 310,000 clones, about 89% seen once, with about 7.8% in the top ten. Germline CDR1 reads SGHDN; CDR2 reads FVKESK. V lost 5 bases, J lost 5 bases, and 15 bases stayed unmatched. This CDR3 region has 17 residues. This TCR came from a woman aged 45-65 years who had recovered from COVID-19. What was sequenced was peripheral blood. The chain joins TRBV14 to TRBJ2-1; 7 positions agree with TRBD2. CDR3 nucleotides: TGTGCCAGCAGCAGGGTCGGGGGGAGGGCACTCCACAATGAGCAGTTCTTC. Its translation: CASSRVGGRALHNEQFF.